The T cell receptor (beta chain) under discussion was sequenced for a study of shared clonotypes between healthy human individuals. Template for every sorted-subset replicate PCR totaled about 0.2 ug DNA, approximately 30,000 T cell genomes. Assay used: immunoSEQ multiplex PCR; TCRdb lists only in-frame clones, some missing. The table shows roughly 1.4 million clones, with 98% to 99% occurring only once. The CDR3 contains 16 residues. Germline CDR1 is SGHTA and CDR2 is FQGNSA. V lost 6 bases, J lost 3 bases, and 14 bases stayed unmatched. Negatively enriched CD4+ T cells were divided by CD45RA into naive and memory.

The origin of this receptor is a man aged 25-45 years in good health. Sequences were obtained from naive CD4+ T cells sorted from blood. Indicated subset: CD45RA+ positively selected. This chain connects TRBV7-2 to TRBJ2-7, with 7 bases lining up with TRBD1. In DNA form, the CDR3 reads TGTGCCAGCAGTACTGCCCAGGGACAGATAGACTACGAGCAGTACTTC. Protein sequence: CASSTAQGQIDYEQYF.